Each of the 30 T cell receptor beta chains below was sequenced from the same sample in a study of blood T cell repertoires in COVID-19. TCRdb's table, derived via immunoSEQ multiplex PCR, lists solely in-frame clones and lacks some. The sample yields more than 95,000 clones, around four fifths seen once. Sequenced input: peripheral blood. The receptors here all came from a human donor in a cohort sampled during active COVID-19.

The chain combines TRBV24-1 with TRBJ1-2; 7 bases line up with TRBD1. CDR3 size: 15 residues. Per germline, CDR1 KGHDR and CDR2 SFDVKD. V shed 2 bases and J 4 bases; nucleotides not matched to a gene: 6. The CDR3 DNA reads TGTGCCACCAGTGATTCGGGACAGCTACTCTATGGCTACACCTTC. This translates into CATSDSGQLLYGYTF.

The chain uses TRBV5-6 and TRBJ2-1, with 7 bases matching TRBD2. The CDR3 consists of 16 residues. Germline CDR1 and CDR2: SGHDT and YYEEEE. J lost 1 base, V lost 1 base, and 5 bases had no gene match. The CDR3 loop reads CASSLSGGVSYNEQFF. The CDR3 DNA is TGTGCCAGCAGCTTGTCGGGGGGTGTTTCCTACAATGAGCAGTTCTTC.

This chain connects TRBV6-2 or TRBV6-3 to TRBJ2-2; D call uncertain. The germline CDR1 and CDR2 sequences are MNHEY and SVGEGT. Trimming took 2 bases from V and 4 from J, leaving 8 bases between them. There are 14 residues in the CDR3. Here the CDR3 reads CASSYLERTGELFF. CDR3 nucleotide sequence: TGTGCCAGCAGTTACCTTGAGCGCACCGGGGAGCTGTTTTTT.

This sequence joins TRBV6-5 and TRBJ1-2, with 9 bases that match TRBD1. The J segment lost 8 bases and the V segment lost 8 bases, leaving 6 bases of the junction unmatched. Germline lookup yields CDR1 MNHEY and CDR2 SVGAGI. This CDR3 contains 12 residues. CDR3 protein: CASEQGATGYTF. The CDR3 DNA is TGTGCCAGCGAACAGGGGGCGACCGGCTACACCTTC.

The CDR3 DNA reads as TGTGCCAGTAGTGGACTAGCGGGAGCCTTAGATACGCAGTATTTT. Amino acids: CASSGLAGALDTQYF. The rearrangement links TRBV19 to TRBJ2-3, with 13 bases lining up with TRBD2. CDR1 LNHDA and CDR2 SQIVND come from the germline V gene (reference sequence). This CDR3 contains 15 residues. V was pared by 5 bases and J by 5 bases, with 4 bases of the junction left unmatched. The variable domain in full, completed from reference TRBV19 and TRBJ2-3, reads DGGITQSPKYLFRKEGQNVTLSCEQNLNHDAMYWYRQDPGQGLRLIYYSQIVNDFQKGDIAEGYSVSREKKESFPLTVTSAQKNPTAFYLCASSGLAGALDTQYFGPGTRLTVL.

The genes are TRBV7-2 and TRBJ2-1; tentative D call: TRBD2 (6 bases). Trimming took off 5 bases at V and 7 bases at J, with 18 bases between the two ends. Germline-derived CDR1 and CDR2 are SGHTA and FQGNSA. The CDR3 length is 15 residues. As DNA, the CDR3 is TGTGCCAGCAGCCCTGTTAGATTCCGGGAGAATGAGCAGTTCTTC. It codes for CASSPVRFRENEQFF. The variable domain in full, with the rest retrieved from reference TRBV7-2 and TRBJ2-1, is GAGVSQSPSNKVTEKGKDVELRCDPISGHTALYWYRQSLGQGLEFLIYFQGNSAPDKSGLPSDRFSAERTGGSVSTLTIQRTQQEDSAVYLCASSPVRFRENEQFFGPGTRLTVL.

CDR3 DNA: TGCGCCAGCAGCTTTAAAGGGACTGCGGTGAACACTGAAGCTTTCTTT. Amino acid sequence: CASSFKGTAVNTEAFF. This rearrangement joins TRBV5-1 to TRBJ1-1, with D tentatively TRBD1 (5 bases). Per the germline V gene, CDR1 is SGHRS and CDR2 is YFSETQ. This CDR3 region has 16 residues. V dropped 2 bases and J dropped 0 bases, with 14 bases sitting between them.

V gene TRBV3-1 (or the pseudogene TRBV3-2) combines with J gene TRBJ1-2; D is unclear. Germline CDR1 and CDR2: LGHDT and YNNKEL (reference sequence). V was shortened by 1 base and J by 7 bases, with 13 bases between the two germline ends. The CDR3 has 14 residues. CDR3 sequence: CASSQAGRRAGYTF. In DNA, the CDR3 is TGTGCCAGCAGCCAAGCGGGGAGAAGAGCTGGCTACACCTTC.

About this clone itself: Germline and junction disagree at one end, which may indicate a read error. The chain couples TRBV7-7 to TRBJ2-5; 9 bases line up with TRBD2. Per the germline V gene, CDR1 is SSHAT and CDR2 is FNYEAQ (reference sequence). This CDR3 is 15 amino acids long. The CDR3 is CASSRLAGAQETQYF. As DNA, the CDR3 is TGTGCTAGCAGCCGTTTAGCGGGGGCCCAAGAGACCCAGTACTTC.

J is TRBJ2-1 and V is TRBV28; 8 bases agree with TRBD2. The CDR3 is 16 residues long. Germline loops: CDR1 MDHEN, CDR2 SYDVKM. V shed 5 bases, J shed 0 bases, and the junction held 6 bases outside the gene matches. CDR3 in DNA: TGTGCCAGCAGTACCGATAGCGGGGCCTCCTACAATGAGCAGTTCTTC. It codes for CASSTDSGASYNEQFF.

The chain carries TRBV12-3 or TRBV12-4 and TRBJ1-2, with unresolved D. The CDR3 is 13 residues long. The V end was cut by 4 bases, the J end by 3 bases, with 9 bases between. CDR3 protein: CASSWGSDYGYTF. DNA of the CDR3: TGTGCCAGCAGTTGGGGTAGCGACTATGGCTACACCTTC.

This clone showed up just a few times. This sequence joins TRBV27 and TRBJ2-7, with TRBD2 as a possible D gene (6 bases). Germline CDR1 reads MNHEY; CDR2 reads SMNVEV (reference sequence). The CDR3 contains 16 residues. V shed 2 bases and J shed 2 bases, with 16 bases lying between them. CDR3 amino acids: CASSLREPAGAYEQYF. CDR3 nucleotides: TGTGCCAGCAGTTTACGGGAGCCAGCCGGGGCCTACGAGCAGTACTTC.

The CDR3, as DNA: TGTGCCAGCAGCAGTGGACAGTACGAGCAGTACTTC. The encoded protein is CASSSGQYEQYF. This chain connects TRBV5-5 to TRBJ2-7, with D tentatively TRBD1 (6 bases). This CDR3 comprises 12 residues. The germline V gene has CDR1 SGHKS and CDR2 YYEKEE (reference sequence). Trimming pared 4 bases from V and 4 bases from J, leaving 9 bases between.

V is TRBV6-5 and J is TRBJ2-7; 10 nucleotides agree with TRBD1. J lost 6 bases, V lost 0 bases, and 5 bases had no gene match. The CDR3 is 15 residues long. Germline V lookup: CDR1 MNHEY, CDR2 SVGAGI. The CDR3 bases are TGTGCCAGCAGTTACTCGACAGGGGGCGCGTCCGAGCAGTACTTC. This translates into CASSYSTGGASEQYF.

J is TRBJ2-5 and V is TRBV18; D perhaps matches TRBD2 (6 bases). V was cut by 5 bases and J by 2 bases, with 9 bases left in between. CDR1 and CDR2 from the germline V gene are KGHSH and LQKENI. The length of the CDR3 is 13 residues. CDR3: CASSLADQETQYF. CDR3 DNA sequence: TGTGCCAGCTCATTAGCGGATCAAGAGACCCAGTACTTC.

V gene TRBV28 combines with J gene TRBJ2-1, with 7 nucleotides matching TRBD2. The CDR3 is 15 residues long. CDR1 MDHEN and CDR2 SYDVKM come from the germline V gene. The V segment lost 3 bases and the J segment 5 bases; nucleotides outside the gene matches: 7. CDR3 sequence: CASSFGREIDNEQFF. The CDR3 nucleotides read TGTGCCAGCAGTTTCGGGCGGGAGATCGACAATGAGCAGTTCTTC.

This rearrangement joins TRBV28 to TRBJ1-2; no clear D gene. V was shortened by 3 bases and J by 5 bases, with 16 bases between the two germline ends. This CDR3 is 15 amino acids long. Germline V gives CDR1 MDHEN, CDR2 SYDVKM. This chain's CDR3 is CASSFGGGFPYGYTF. Here the CDR3 DNA reads TGTGCCAGCAGTTTTGGCGGAGGGTTTCCTTATGGCTACACCTTC.

The V call is TRBV2, the J call TRBJ2-7, with 8 bases lining up with TRBD1. V gave up 4 bases and J gave up 4 bases; unmatched junction bases: 0. In germline, CDR1 is SNHLY, CDR2 FYNNEI. This CDR3 has 12 residues. CDR3 residues: CASSGTGYEQYF. Here the CDR3 DNA reads TGTGCCAGCAGTGGGACAGGGTACGAGCAGTACTTC.

The J gene is TRBJ2-3, the V gene TRBV28, with 9 bases that match TRBD2. Per germline, CDR1 MDHEN and CDR2 SYDVKM. CDR3 length: 14 residues. V lost 5 bases to trimming and J lost 11 bases; unmatched junction nucleotides: 11. Written as DNA, the CDR3 is TGTGCCAGCAGTCCGACTAGCGGAGGGCGGAGGCAGTATTTT. Residues: CASSPTSGGRRQYF.

The V and J genes are TRBV5-1 and TRBJ1-2; D gene unclear. This CDR3 is built from 15 residues. Per the germline V gene, CDR1 is SGHRS and CDR2 is YFSETQ. V lost 4 bases, J lost 2 bases, and 15 bases lay in between. The CDR3 loop reads CASSHTVGGNYGYTF. The CDR3 nucleotides are TGCGCCAGCAGCCATACAGTGGGAGGGAACTATGGCTACACCTTC.

The chain links TRBV7-8 to TRBJ2-1; the D is unclear. CDR3 length: 12 residues. Germline CDR1 reads SGHVS; CDR2 reads FQNEAQ. The V end was cut by 5 bases, the J end by 5 bases, with 7 bases between. This CDR3 reads CASSPPDNEQFF. The CDR3 DNA reads as TGTGCCAGCAGCCCGCCAGACAATGAGCAGTTCTTC.

This chain links TRBV6-1 with TRBJ2-1; the match to TRBD2 covers 14 bases. V was pared by 3 bases and J by 11 bases, with 12 bases of the junction left unmatched. CDR3 length equals 17 residues. The V gene's germline CDR1 is MNHNS and CDR2 SASEGT. CDR3 sequence: CASSEGLGLAGGQKQFF. The CDR3 region has the DNA TGTGCCAGCAGTGAGGGACTAGGACTAGCGGGAGGTCAGAAGCAGTTCTTC.

This clone has only a few counts. J is TRBJ2-5 and V is TRBV3-1 (or the pseudogene TRBV3-2); 15 bases map to TRBD2. The CDR3 sequence is 17 residues long. The J segment lost 3 bases and the V segment lost 4 bases, leaving 6 bases of the junction unmatched. The germline gives CDR1 LGHDT, CDR2 YNNKEL (reference sequence). Here the CDR3 reads CASSPGLAGGNKETQYF. The CDR3 nucleotides read TGTGCCAGCAGCCCGGGACTAGCGGGGGGCAACAAAGAGACCCAGTACTTC.

The gene calls are TRBV5-1 and TRBJ2-1; perhaps TRBD1 as D (6 bases). CDR3 length: 15 residues. Germline-derived CDR1 and CDR2 are SGHRS and YFSETQ. V was pared by 4 bases and J by 6 bases, with 17 bases between. The CDR3 region is CASSQDSTRTNEQFF. In nucleotides, the CDR3 is TGCGCCAGCAGCCAGGACAGCACCCGGACCAATGAGCAGTTCTTC.

The chain joins TRBV4-3 to TRBJ1-3; maybe TRBD1 (6 bases). Trimming pared 1 base from V and 3 bases from J, leaving 10 bases between. Germline-derived CDR1 and CDR2 are LGHNA and YSLEER. The CDR3 sequence is 15 residues long. The CDR3 here is CASSQVVTGGNTIYF. The DNA for the CDR3 is TGCGCCAGCAGCCAAGTCGTGACAGGTGGAAACACCATATATTTT.

The V gene is TRBV5-4, the J gene TRBJ2-3, with 14 bases aligning to TRBD2. The CDR3 runs 17 residues. The germline V gene has CDR1 SGHNT and CDR2 YYREEE (reference sequence). The V segment lost 4 bases and the J segment 2 bases; nucleotides outside the gene matches: 6. The CDR3 here is CASSAGLAGAFTDTQYF. As DNA, the CDR3 is TGTGCCAGCAGCGCGGGACTAGCGGGGGCCTTCACAGATACGCAGTATTTT.

The chain carries TRBV7-9 and TRBJ2-1; 11 bases are shared with TRBD2. This CDR3 contains 16 residues. Germline CDR1 reads SEHNR; CDR2 reads FQNEAQ (reference sequence). V lost 2 bases and J lost 7; bases outside the gene matches: 7. The CDR3 DNA reads TGTGCCAGCAGCTTAAAGTTATCTAGCGGGAGGAATGAGCAGTTCTTC. Translated, it gives CASSLKLSSGRNEQFF.

The chain uses TRBV7-2 and TRBJ2-1; D may be TRBD2 (6 bases). With 2 bases removed from V and 8 bases from J, the gap between germline ends came to 16 bases. The CDR3 runs 15 residues. CDR1 SGHTA and CDR2 FQGNSA come from the germline V gene. CDR3 coding DNA: TGTGCCAGCAGCTTAATCGGGGGACCCGGGGATGAGCAGTTCTTC. It specifies CASSLIGGPGDEQFF.

This chain connects TRBV28 to TRBJ2-3; D unclear. V was pared by 6 bases and J by 4 bases, with 14 bases between. CDR1 MDHEN and CDR2 SYDVKM come from the germline V gene. The CDR3 has 14 amino acids. The CDR3 DNA follows: TGTGCCAGCAGCCGGGTCGTGGGTGCAGATACGCAGTATTTT. Its protein product is CASSRVVGADTQYF.

The V and J genes are TRBV6-4 and TRBJ2-7; 7 nucleotides agree with TRBD2. V gave up 3 bases and J gave up 0 bases; unmatched junction bases: 5. CDR3 length: 15 amino acids. Germline CDR1 reads MRHNA; CDR2 reads SNTAGT. CDR3 in DNA: TGTGCCAGCAGTGATTCTAGCGGCGGCTCCTACGAGCAGTACTTC. Translating gives CASSDSSGGSYEQYF.